This T cell receptor beta chain was observed in a study of somatic mutations in cytotoxic T cells in rheumatoid arthritis. Study-level findings and limits: CD8+ T cells showed clonality that did not differ significantly between patients with rheumatoid arthritis and age-matched healthy controls. Within the rheumatoid arthritis patients, CD8+ clonality went up as age increased (Spearman r ≈ 0.49). The same was not true of the healthy controls.

Profiling relied on immunoSEQ multiplex PCR, and the TCRdb table lists in-frame clones only, not all of them. The table lists around 13,000 clones, 75% to 80% of them singletons. Details on this clone: Its antigen is unidentified.

Source material: CD8+ T cells sorted from blood. The TCR was taken from an adult with rheumatoid arthritis.

The CDR3 sequence is CSVEAGVAGINEQFF. The CDR3 nucleotides read TGCAGCGTTGAAGCTGGCGTAGCGGGGATCAATGAGCAGTTCTTC. This chain joins TRBV29-1 and TRBJ2-1, with TRBD2 matching over 8 bases. The J segment lost 6 bases and the V segment lost 1 base, leaving 8 bases of the junction unmatched. There are 15 residues in the CDR3. CDR1 and CDR2 from the germline V gene are SQVTM and ANQGSEA.